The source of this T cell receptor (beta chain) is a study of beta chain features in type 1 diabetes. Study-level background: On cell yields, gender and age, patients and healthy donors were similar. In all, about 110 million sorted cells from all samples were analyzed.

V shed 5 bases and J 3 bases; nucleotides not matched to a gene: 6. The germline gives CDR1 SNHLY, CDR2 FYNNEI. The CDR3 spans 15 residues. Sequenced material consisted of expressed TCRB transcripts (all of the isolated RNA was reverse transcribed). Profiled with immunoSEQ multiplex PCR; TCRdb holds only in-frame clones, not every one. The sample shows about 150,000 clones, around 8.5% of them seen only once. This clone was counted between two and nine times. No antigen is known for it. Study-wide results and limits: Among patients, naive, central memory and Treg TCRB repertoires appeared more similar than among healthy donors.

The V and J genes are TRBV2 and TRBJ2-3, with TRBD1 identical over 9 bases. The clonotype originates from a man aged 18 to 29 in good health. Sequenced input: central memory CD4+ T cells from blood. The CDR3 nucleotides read TGTGCCAGCAGTCCCAGACAGGGGGGGACAGATACGCAGTATTTT. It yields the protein CASSPRQGGTDTQYF. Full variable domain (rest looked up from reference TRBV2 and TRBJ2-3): EPEVTQTPSHQVTQMGQEVILRCVPISNHLYFYWYRQILGQKVEFLVSFYNNEISEKSEIFDDQFSVERPDGSNFTLKIRSTKLEDSAMYFCASSPRQGGTDTQYFGPGTRLTVL.